These T cell receptor beta chains were read from a single sample in a study of shared clonotypes between healthy human individuals. Profiling relied on immunoSEQ multiplex PCR, and the TCRdb table lists in-frame clones only, not all of them. This table has roughly 720,000 clones, 90% appearing once. The sample consisted of memory CD8+ T cells from PBMCs. Receptors originate from a man aged 18 to 30 in good health. Some clones in this sample may be carry-over from other donors' samples. Each CDR3 is given with its conserved first and last residue. Fields, in order: CDR3 length, D gene, V gene, CDR3 protein. The D gene is left open where the match is weak.

17 . TRBV6-1 CASSEAGHESSYNEQFF
16 . TRBV28 CASSLDPADEYYEQYF
12 . TRBV11-2 CASSLDRVAQYF
17 TRBD2 TRBV19 CASSTLAEHVLGETQYF
15 . TRBV19 CASSGRVGGIYGYTF
16 . TRBV5-6 CASSLGSGGYSYEQYF
15 . TRBV6-5 CASSYRGTWGTEAFF
14 . TRBV28 CASSPPGDYNEQFF
17 . TRBV5-1 CASGVPREGANTGELFF
13 . TRBV27 CASSFSLANIQYF
14 . TRBV10-2 CASQPPSATYEQYF
12 . TRBV10-2 CASSGGEETQYF
14 TRBD2 TRBV11-1 CASSPLAGEETQYF
14 TRBD1 TRBV5-1 CASSRTRGQVEQYF